Given below is one T cell receptor beta chain in context. The junction had 4 bases not matched to a gene; V was cut back by 0 bases and J by 1 base. Looked up from germline, CDR1 is SGDLS and CDR2 is YYNGEE. This CDR3 is built from 16 residues. These data come from a study of blood T cell repertoires in COVID-19. Study background: Sites in the United States, Italy and Spain provided acute and convalescent COVID-19 samples.

TCRdb's copy holds only in-frame clones and misses some; the assay was immunoSEQ multiplex PCR. Among 400,000 or so clones, around 87% were seen once, and the ten largest hold less than 3.5%. This chain joins TRBV9 and TRBJ2-5; 9 bases are shared with TRBD2. The clonotype originates from a human donor in a cohort sampled during active COVID-19. Sequencing was carried out using peripheral blood. The DNA for the CDR3 is TGTGCCAGCAGCGTAGGAAGCGGGAGGCCCCAAGAGACCCAGTACTTC. Translating it yields CASSVGSGRPQETQYF.